This TCR beta chain was identified in a study of identical twins. Template switching added a universal primer site; cDNA carried unique molecular identifiers. TCRdb recomputed calls from the 5' RACE reads with MiXCR, one row per CDR3 protein. The sample records about 220,000 distinct CDR3 sequences, under 8.5% being singletons. Trimming at V came to 5 bases and at J to 8 bases, leaving 13 bases not matched to a gene. Germline CDR1 reads SGHTA; CDR2 reads FQGNSA. The CDR3 contains 16 residues. The sample was also reused in another study, on T cells expressing NK-cell markers. In that study: Within the sequenced cohort of eight donors, seven exhibited HCMV seropositivity and one was seronegative. Of the CD8+ T cells in more than five donors, about 1.0-7.0% belonged to dominant NKG2C+ clonotypes.

The J gene is TRBJ2-1, the V gene TRBV7-2; TRBD1 agrees at 9 bases. Sequencing input: CD8+ T cells sorted from blood. This sequence originates from a young woman in good health. The CDR3 here is CASSVSPGQGNHEQFF. Written as DNA, the CDR3 is TGTGCCAGCAGCGTATCTCCGGGACAGGGTAACCATGAGCAGTTCTTC.